This T cell receptor beta chain is drawn from a study of T-cell memory formation after mild COVID-19. Study overall: Largely, TCR clusters stayed within a single donor.

Study results and caveats: Mainly CM and EM harbored the contracting CD4+ clones; mainly EMRA harbored the CD8+ ones.

The table lists this clonotype with a few counts. The antigen remains unidentified. TCRdb reprocessed the 5' RACE reads with MiXCR, giving one entry per CDR3 protein. The table includes around 190,000 distinct CDR3 sequences, less than 20% detected once. This CDR3 is built from 15 residues. Trimming shortened V by 3 bases and J by 5 bases, and 13 bases separated the two germline ends. The germline gives CDR1 KGHDR, CDR2 SFDVKD. V usage is TRBV24-1 and J usage is TRBJ2-1, with a weak D call TRBD1 (6 bases). The sample was PBMCs or a T cell subset sorted from them (not recorded which). The TCR sequence derives from a man younger than 30 who had mild COVID-19 (a few samples of this study predate the infection). Cell type and time point are not known. CDR3 DNA sequence: TGTGCCACCAGTGATCCAGGGGTGTCGAACAATGAGCAGTTCTTC. Protein product: CATSDPGVSNNEQFF.